These 25 T cell receptor beta chains came from one sample sequenced in a study of regulatory and conventional T cells in RAG deficiency. Here immunoSEQ multiplex PCR was the method, and the copy in TCRdb shows in-frame clones only, minus some. The table has some 7,700 clones, 93% seen once; the top ten hold over 1.5%. Regulatory T cells were sorted from blood as CD4+ CD25-high CD127-low cells. These records were also assigned to another study, of regulatory T cells. That source reports: Amplification used 52 TRBV primers and 13 TRBJ primers.

The material sequenced was CD127- CD25+ CD4+ Tregs sorted from blood. Receptors originate from a human donor in good health.

V is TRBV10-1 and J is TRBJ2-1; D might be TRBD2 (6 bases). The CDR3 has 15 residues. Germline V gives CDR1 WNHNN, CDR2 SYGVQD (reference sequence). V lost 10 bases to trimming and J lost 7 bases, with 23 bases between them. This CDR3 reads CANQRGGVRGNEQFF. The CDR3 DNA reads as TGCGCCAACCAACGGGGCGGGGTGAGAGGAAATGAGCAGTTCTTC.

In its sample, this clone was seen once. V usage is TRBV1 and J usage is TRBJ2-1; the D call in the table, TRBD1, was not verified against the DNA. TRBV1 is a recognized pseudogene. The length of the CDR3 is 14 residues. CDR3 sequence: CTSSQEAPKGEQFF. For the CDR3, the DNA is TGCACCAGCAGCCAAGAGGCTCCCAAGGGGGAGCAGTTCTTC.

The chain has TRBV5-1 and TRBJ2-1; D is possibly TRBD1 (5 bases). The CDR3 length is 16 residues. CDR1 is SGHRS and CDR2 is YFSETQ in the germline V gene. The V and J ends lost 8 bases and 1 base respectively, with 19 bases between them. CDR3 region: CASGASWGWSYNEQFF. DNA for the CDR3: TGCGCCAGTGGGGCTTCGTGGGGTTGGTCCTACAATGAGCAGTTCTTC.

This clone was detected only a few times. This rearrangement joins TRBV19 to TRBJ1-4; TRBD1 agrees at 7 bases. The J segment lost 4 bases and the V segment lost 5 bases, leaving 7 bases of the junction unmatched. This CDR3 is built from 15 residues. CDR1 is LNHDA, CDR2 SQIVND, per germline (reference sequence). The CDR3 protein is CASSSRQGLNEKLFF. The CDR3 DNA reads TGTGCCAGTAGTTCTCGACAGGGCCTTAATGAAAAACTGTTTTTT.

The chain couples TRBV5-6 to TRBJ2-5; D not resolved. Deletions cut 0 bases from V and 7 bases from J, with 7 bases between. The CDR3 runs to 12 residues. Germline-derived CDR1 and CDR2 are SGHDT and YYEEEE. The CDR3 DNA reads as TGTGCCAGCAGCTTGGTGGAGAGGACCCAGTACTTC. Encoded protein: CASSLVERTQYF.

CDR3 residues: CASSVMRGVFF. The CDR3 DNA reads as TGTGCCAGCAGTGTGATGCGGGGAGTGTTTTTT. This rearrangement joins TRBV2 to TRBJ1-4, with D uncertain. Trimming stripped 4 bases from V and 15 bases from J, with 12 bases between. Germline-derived CDR1 and CDR2 are SNHLY and FYNNEI. The CDR3 totals 11 residues. Full variable domain (outside the CDR3, taken from reference TRBV2 and TRBJ1-4): EPEVTQTPSHQVTQMGQEVILRCVPISNHLYFYWYRQILGQKVEFLVSFYNNEISEKSEIFDDQFSVERPDGSNFTLKIRSTKLEDSAMYFCASSVMRGVFFGSGTQLSVL.

This chain links TRBV9 with TRBJ1-4; D is unresolved. With 0 bases removed from V and 7 bases from J, the gap between germline ends came to 13 bases. This CDR3 has 15 residues. The germline V gene encodes CDR1 SGDLS and CDR2 YYNGEE. Here the CDR3 DNA reads TGTGCCAGCAGCGTAGGAGCGACTTGGTCTGAAAAACTGTTTTTT. It translates to CASSVGATWSEKLFF.

V gene TRBV10-3 combines with J gene TRBJ2-3, with 13 bases matching TRBD2. The CDR3 is 15 residues long. Germline V gives CDR1 ENHRY, CDR2 SYGVKD. After removal of 10 bases from V and 9 bases from J, the junction contained 13 bases not matched to a gene. Here the CDR3 DNA reads TGTGCCACCAATCCACTAGCGGGAGGGCCGGGGACGCAGTATTTT. Encoded protein: CATNPLAGGPGTQYF.

As regards this clone: At one end the junction does not follow the germline gene, possibly because of a read error. The chain employs TRBV6-1 and TRBJ2-5; TRBD2 agrees at 9 bases. The CDR3 runs to 13 residues. Germline CDR1 MNHNS, CDR2 SASEGT. The CDR3 DNA is TGTGTCAGCATTCCGGGACTAGCAGAGACCCAGTACTTC. Amino acid sequence: CVSIPGLAETQYF.

The chain has TRBV11-2 and TRBJ2-1; perhaps TRBD1 as D (6 bases). Trimming took off 0 bases at V and 6 bases at J, with 9 bases between the two ends. This CDR3 has 14 amino acids. CDR1 and CDR2 (germline): SGHAT, FQNNGV. The CDR3 DNA reads as TGTGCCAGCAGCTTAGAGGGGGCGCGCAATGAGCAGTTCTTC. Protein: CASSLEGARNEQFF.

The genes are TRBV2 and TRBJ1-1; D not resolved. The V end lost 6 bases, the J end lost 0 bases, and 11 bases lay between the germline ends. The CDR3 loop spans 14 amino acids. CDR1 is SNHLY, CDR2 FYNNEI, per germline. CDR3 nucleotides: TGTGCCAGCAGCGGGAACCTCCTGAACACTGAAGCTTTCTTT. Protein sequence: CASSGNLLNTEAFF.

In nucleotides, the CDR3 is TGTGCCAGCAGCCTCCCTACGACAGGGTTTAACTATGGCTACACCTTC. Translation: CASSLPTTGFNYGYTF. The chain uses TRBV5-4 and TRBJ1-2; 7 bases match TRBD1. This CDR3 region has 16 residues. Trimming at V came to 4 bases and at J to 1 base, leaving 10 bases not matched to a gene. Germline assignment: CDR1 SGHNT and CDR2 YYREEE (reference sequence).

The gene calls are TRBV6-6 and TRBJ2-7; D perhaps matches TRBD1 (5 bases). Trimming removed 5 bases at V and 3 bases at J, with 8 bases between. Germline CDR1 is MNHNY and CDR2 is SVGAGI (reference sequence). The CDR3 spans 12 residues. As DNA, the CDR3 is TGTGCCAGCAGTACCCAGGGCTACGAGCAGTACTTC. Amino acids: CASSTQGYEQYF.

This chain joins TRBV19 and TRBJ2-1, with D possibly matching TRBD2 (5 bases). This CDR3 region has 13 residues. The germline V gene encodes CDR1 LNHDA and CDR2 SQIVND (reference sequence). The V gene lost 11 bases and the J gene lost 7 bases, with 18 bases spanning the gap. The CDR3 sequence: CASRGRVLNEQFF. CDR3 in DNA: TGTGCCTCACGGGGTAGGGTATTAAATGAGCAGTTCTTC.

The table lists this clone with a count of one. The V call is TRBV6-5, the J call TRBJ1-5; a possible D gene is TRBD1 (5 bases). Germline CDR1 MNHEY, CDR2 SVGAGI. This CDR3 has 14 amino acids. The V and J ends lost 2 bases and 5 bases respectively, with 10 bases between them. DNA of the CDR3: TGTGCCAGCAGTTACGTAGGGGTCGATCAGCCCCAGCATTTT. This gives the protein CASSYVGVDQPQHF.

This chain connects TRBV7-2 to TRBJ1-2, with 10 positions matching TRBD1. The CDR3 totals 14 residues. Losses at the gene ends were 5 bases for V and 2 bases for J; bases not matched to a gene: 2. CDR1 SGHTA and CDR2 FQGNSA come from the germline V gene. The CDR3 nucleotides are TGTGCCAGCAGCCCGGGACAGGGGAACTATGGCTACACCTTC. It is translated as CASSPGQGNYGYTF.

This clone was observed once. The rearrangement joins TRBV9 to TRBJ2-2; TRBD1 might be the D (6 bases). This CDR3 comprises 17 residues. Germline-derived CDR1 and CDR2 are SGDLS and YYNGEE. V dropped 3 bases and J dropped 4 bases, with 19 bases sitting between them. Here the CDR3 DNA reads TGTGCCAGCAGCGCGAGTTATCCGGGACAACGCACCGGGGAGCTGTTTTTT. Translated, it gives CASSASYPGQRTGELFF.

The table lists this clone with a count of one. This chain uses TRBV6-1 with TRBJ2-2; maybe TRBD1 (6 bases). The CDR3 has 15 residues. Per the germline V gene, CDR1 is MNHNS and CDR2 is SASEGT. With 3 bases removed from V and 3 bases from J, the gap between germline ends came to 11 bases. CDR3 DNA: TGTGCCAGCAGTGAGAGTCAGGGGCACACCGGGGAGCTGTTTTTT. Translation: CASSESQGHTGELFF.

The V call is TRBV27, the J call TRBJ1-2; D gene uncertain. Germline V gene data show CDR1 as MNHEY and CDR2 as SMNVEV (reference sequence). CDR3 size: 14 residues. Trimming pared 5 bases from V and 7 bases from J, leaving 17 bases between. CDR3 residues: CASSALPRQGGYTF. Here the CDR3 DNA reads TGTGCCAGCAGTGCCTTGCCCCGACAAGGTGGCTACACCTTC.

The genes are TRBV12-5 and TRBJ2-7; 11 bases are a match to TRBD2. From germline, CDR1 is LGHNT and CDR2 FRNRAP. V shed 3 bases and J 2 bases; nucleotides not matched to a gene: 3. The CDR3 runs to 15 residues. CDR3 coding DNA: TGTGCTAGTGGTTTAGTAGCGGGGGGGACCTACGAGCAGTACTTC. It specifies CASGLVAGGTYEQYF.

The CDR3 protein is CASSSSSSVNTEAFF. The CDR3 bases are TGTGCCAGCAGCTCCTCATCTAGCGTGAACACTGAAGCTTTCTTT. The rearrangement joins TRBV9 to TRBJ1-1, with D unclear. The CDR3 spans 15 residues. V shed 4 bases and J shed 0 bases, with 13 bases lying between them. Germline loops: CDR1 SGDLS, CDR2 YYNGEE.

This chain connects TRBV2 to TRBJ2-7, with 10 nucleotides matching TRBD2. There are 15 residues in the CDR3. CDR1 and CDR2 from the germline V gene are SNHLY and FYNNEI. The V segment lost 6 bases and the J segment 2 bases; nucleotides outside the gene matches: 7. CDR3 region: CASRIERGGPYEQYF. CDR3 sequence (DNA): TGTGCCAGCAGGATCGAGCGGGGGGGACCCTACGAGCAGTACTTC.

J is TRBJ1-1 and V is TRBV4-1, with 9 bases lining up with TRBD1. This CDR3 region has 16 residues. Looked up from germline, CDR1 is MGHRA and CDR2 is YSYEKL. The ends lost 5 bases at V and 1 base at J; junction bases unmatched: 8. The CDR3 region has the DNA TGCGCCAGCAGCGTACGGCTGGACAGGGGGAACACTGAAGCTTTCTTT. Amino acids: CASSVRLDRGNTEAFF.

The chain recombines TRBV18 with TRBJ2-7; tentatively, D is TRBD1 (6 bases). CDR1 KGHSH and CDR2 LQKENI come from the germline V gene. The CDR3 is 14 residues long. V lost 3 bases and J 9 bases, leaving 18 bases between the germline ends. The DNA of the CDR3 is TGTGCCAGCTCACCCGCACCACAGGGCCCCGCGCAGTACTTC. Translation: CASSPAPQGPAQYF.

This chain connects TRBV2 to TRBJ2-1; 9 nucleotides agree with TRBD2. The V segment lost 5 bases and the J segment 6 bases; nucleotides outside the gene matches: 8. This CDR3 region has 15 residues. Germline CDR1 SNHLY, CDR2 FYNNEI. Here the CDR3 reads CASSKQGLARNEQFF. As DNA, the CDR3 is TGTGCCAGCAGTAAGCAAGGACTAGCGCGCAATGAGCAGTTCTTC.